This record concerns one T cell receptor beta chain sequence. This specimen belongs to a study of blood T cell repertoires in COVID-19. Study as a whole: COVID-19 samples collected from the United States, Italy and Spain covered acute and convalescent phases. PBMCs, B-cell-depleted T cells, or T cells provided the cDNA or gDNA that made up the material.

The CDR3 extends over 18 amino acids. Germline CDR1 is SEHNR and CDR2 is FQNEAQ (reference sequence). V shed 0 bases and J 5 bases; nucleotides not matched to a gene: 9. Study processing details: Estimation of nucleated cell counts was performed using reference gene primer amplification. Sequenced by immunoSEQ multiplex PCR; TCRdb stores in-frame clones only, minus some. The DNA was the basis for D and trimming; V, J and clone size are from that table. The sample holds about 36,000 clones, about 80% seen once. V is TRBV7-9 and J is TRBJ2-1; 11 nucleotides align to TRBD2. The sequence was collected from a man aged 60 to 69 with active COVID-19. The sample comprised peripheral blood. CDR3 protein: CASSLARGSGREDNEQFF. CDR3 DNA sequence: TGTGCCAGCAGCTTAGCCCGGGGTAGCGGGAGGGAAGACAATGAGCAGTTCTTC.